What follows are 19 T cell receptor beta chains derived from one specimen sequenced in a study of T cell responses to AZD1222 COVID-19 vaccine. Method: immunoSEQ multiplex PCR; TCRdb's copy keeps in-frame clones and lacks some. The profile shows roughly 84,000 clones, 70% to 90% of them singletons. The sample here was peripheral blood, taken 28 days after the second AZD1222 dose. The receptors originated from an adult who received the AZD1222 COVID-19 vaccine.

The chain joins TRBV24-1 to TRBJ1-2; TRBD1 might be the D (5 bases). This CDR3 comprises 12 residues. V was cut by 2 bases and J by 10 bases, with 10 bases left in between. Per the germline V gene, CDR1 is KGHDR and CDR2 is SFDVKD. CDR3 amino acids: CATSDWGLDYTF. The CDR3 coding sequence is TGTGCCACCAGTGATTGGGGCCTGGACTACACCTTC.

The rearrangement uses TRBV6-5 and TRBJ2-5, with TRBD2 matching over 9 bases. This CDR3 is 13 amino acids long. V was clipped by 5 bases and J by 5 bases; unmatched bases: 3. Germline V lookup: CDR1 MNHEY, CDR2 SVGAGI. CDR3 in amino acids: CASSLAGFETQYF. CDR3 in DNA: TGTGCCAGCAGTCTAGCGGGGTTTGAGACCCAGTACTTC.

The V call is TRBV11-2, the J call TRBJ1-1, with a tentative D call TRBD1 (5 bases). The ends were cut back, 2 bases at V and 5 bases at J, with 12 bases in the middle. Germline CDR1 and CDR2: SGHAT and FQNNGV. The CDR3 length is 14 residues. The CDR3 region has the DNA TGTGCCAGCAGCTTAAGTGGGGGTTGGACTGAAGCTTTCTTT. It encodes CASSLSGGWTEAFF.

CDR3 coding DNA: TGTGCCAGCAGCTTAATCTTGACCGGGACTCGAAAAAACACAGATACGCAGTATTTT. This sequence encodes CASSLILTGTRKNTDTQYF. The chain recombines TRBV7-8 with TRBJ2-3, with D perhaps TRBD2 (6 bases). Trimming pared 2 bases from V and 2 bases from J, leaving 23 bases between. CDR3 length: 19 amino acids. Germline CDR1 SGHVS, CDR2 FQNEAQ.

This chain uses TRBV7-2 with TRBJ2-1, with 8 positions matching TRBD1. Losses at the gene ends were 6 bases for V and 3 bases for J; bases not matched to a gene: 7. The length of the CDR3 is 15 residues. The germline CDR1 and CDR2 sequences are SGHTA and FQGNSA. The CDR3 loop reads CASRLTTGDYNEQFF. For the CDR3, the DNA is TGTGCCAGCAGGCTGACGACAGGGGACTACAATGAGCAGTTCTTC.

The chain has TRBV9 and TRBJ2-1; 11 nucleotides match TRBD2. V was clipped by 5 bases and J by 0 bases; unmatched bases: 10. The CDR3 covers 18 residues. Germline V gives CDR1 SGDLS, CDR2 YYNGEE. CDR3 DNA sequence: TGTGCCAGCAGTTTGACTAGCGGGACCATTAGCTCCTACAATGAGCAGTTCTTC. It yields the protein CASSLTSGTISSYNEQFF.

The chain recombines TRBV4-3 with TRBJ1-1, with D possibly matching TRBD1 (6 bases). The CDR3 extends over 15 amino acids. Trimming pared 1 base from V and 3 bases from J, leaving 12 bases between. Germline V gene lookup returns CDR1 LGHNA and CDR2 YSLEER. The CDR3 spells CASSQAGRGDTEAFF. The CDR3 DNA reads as TGCGCCAGCAGCCAAGCGGGCAGGGGTGACACTGAAGCTTTCTTT.

The CDR3 sequence is CASSLGIRQPQHF. CDR3 coding DNA: TGTGCCAGCAGTCTGGGGATCCGGCAGCCCCAGCATTTT. V is TRBV6-2 or TRBV6-3 and J is TRBJ1-5, with unresolved D. Germline V gives CDR1 MNHEY, CDR2 SVGEGT. The CDR3 length is 13 residues. V shed 5 bases and J shed 7 bases, with 12 bases lying between them.

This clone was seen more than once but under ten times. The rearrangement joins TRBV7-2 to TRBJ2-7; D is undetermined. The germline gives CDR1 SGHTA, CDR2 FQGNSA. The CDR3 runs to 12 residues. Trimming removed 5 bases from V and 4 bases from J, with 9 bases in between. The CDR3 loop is CASSLQGYEQYV. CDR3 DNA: TGTGCCAGCAGCCTACAAGGGTACGAGCAGTACGTC.

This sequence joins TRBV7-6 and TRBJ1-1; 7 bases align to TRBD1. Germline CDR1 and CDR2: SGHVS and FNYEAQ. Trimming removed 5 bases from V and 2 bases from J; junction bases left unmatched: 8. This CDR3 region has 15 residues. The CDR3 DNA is TGTGCCAGCAGCCCGAGACAGGGCTTAAACACTGAAGCTTTCTTT. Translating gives CASSPRQGLNTEAFF. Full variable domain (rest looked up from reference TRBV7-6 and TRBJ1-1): GAGVSQSPRYKVTKRGQDVALRCDPISGHVSLYWYRQALGQGPEFLTYFNYEAQQDKSGLPNDRFSAERPEGSISTLTIQRTEQRDSAMYRCASSPRQGLNTEAFFGQGTRLTVV.

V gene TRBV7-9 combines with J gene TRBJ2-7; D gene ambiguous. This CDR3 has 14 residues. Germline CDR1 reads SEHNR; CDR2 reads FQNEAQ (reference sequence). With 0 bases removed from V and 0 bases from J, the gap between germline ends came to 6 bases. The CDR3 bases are TGTGCCAGCAGCTTAGCTACAACCTCCTACGAGCAGTACGTC. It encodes CASSLATTSYEQYV.

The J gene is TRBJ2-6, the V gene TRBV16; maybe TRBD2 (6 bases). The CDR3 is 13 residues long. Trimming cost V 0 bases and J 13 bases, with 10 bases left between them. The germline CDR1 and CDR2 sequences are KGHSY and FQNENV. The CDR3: CASSQSGRQVLTF. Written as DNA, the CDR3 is TGTGCCAGCAGCCAATCTGGGAGGCAGGTCCTGACTTTC.

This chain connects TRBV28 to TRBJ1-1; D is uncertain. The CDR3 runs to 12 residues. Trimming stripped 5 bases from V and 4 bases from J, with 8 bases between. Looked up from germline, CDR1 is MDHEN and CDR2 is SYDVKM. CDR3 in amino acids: CASSPHSTEAFF. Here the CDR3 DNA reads TGTGCCAGCAGTCCCCACAGCACTGAAGCTTTCTTT.

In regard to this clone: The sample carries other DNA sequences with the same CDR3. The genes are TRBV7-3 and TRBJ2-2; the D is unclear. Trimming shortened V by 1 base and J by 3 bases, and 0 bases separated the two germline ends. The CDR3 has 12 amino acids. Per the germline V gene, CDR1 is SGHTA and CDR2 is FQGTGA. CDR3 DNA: TGTGCCAGCAGCTTAAACACCGGGGAGCTGTTTTTT. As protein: CASSLNTGELFF.

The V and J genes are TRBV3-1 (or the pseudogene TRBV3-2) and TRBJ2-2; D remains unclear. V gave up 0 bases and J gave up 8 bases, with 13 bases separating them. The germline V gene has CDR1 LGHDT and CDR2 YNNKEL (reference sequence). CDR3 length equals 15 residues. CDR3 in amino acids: CASSQEVGAPGELFF. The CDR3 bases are TGTGCCAGCAGCCAAGAGGTTGGAGCTCCGGGGGAGCTGTTTTTT.

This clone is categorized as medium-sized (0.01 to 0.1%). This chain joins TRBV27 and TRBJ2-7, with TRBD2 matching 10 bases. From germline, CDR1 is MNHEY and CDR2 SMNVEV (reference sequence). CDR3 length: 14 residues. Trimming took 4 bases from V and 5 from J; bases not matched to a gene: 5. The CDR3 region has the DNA TGTGCCAGCAGTTCTCGTCTAGCGGGAGACGAGCAGTACTTC. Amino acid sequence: CASSSRLAGDEQYF.

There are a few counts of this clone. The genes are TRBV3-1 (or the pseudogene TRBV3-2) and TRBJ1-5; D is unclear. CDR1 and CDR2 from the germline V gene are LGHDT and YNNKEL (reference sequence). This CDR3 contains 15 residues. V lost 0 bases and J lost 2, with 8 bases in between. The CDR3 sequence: CASSQDGNGNQPQHF. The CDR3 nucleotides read TGTGCCAGCAGCCAAGACGGAAATGGCAATCAGCCCCAGCATTTT.

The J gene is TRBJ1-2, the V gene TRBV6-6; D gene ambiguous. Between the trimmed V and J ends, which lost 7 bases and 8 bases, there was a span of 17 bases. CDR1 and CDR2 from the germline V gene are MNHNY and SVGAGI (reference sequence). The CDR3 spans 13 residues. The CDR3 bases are TGTGCCAGCACCCACGTGCGGGGTTACGGCTACACCTTC. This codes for CASTHVRGYGYTF.

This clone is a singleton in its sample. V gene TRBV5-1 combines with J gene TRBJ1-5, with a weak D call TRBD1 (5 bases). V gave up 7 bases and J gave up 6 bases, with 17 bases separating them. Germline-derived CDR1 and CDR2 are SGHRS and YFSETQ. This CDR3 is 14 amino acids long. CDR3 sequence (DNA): TGCGCCAGCGGCCAGGGAAAGGGAGGTCAGCCCCAGCATTTT. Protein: CASGQGKGGQPQHF.